This note documents a single T cell receptor (beta chain) sequence. The target of this receptor is not known. Base quality data are lacking; no much larger clone is found one base away. Counted from cysteine to phenylalanine, this CDR3 has 15 amino acids. CDR3 DNA only is kept here, 45 bases in frame from base 1. Taken from the germline V gene, the CDR1 and CDR2 loops are SGHAT and FQNNGV. The V and J ends are trimmed by 1 base and 0 bases, leaving 6 bases between them. The data stem from a study of cytotoxic CD8 clonotypes in ibrutinib-treated CLL (dated by TCRdb to the early 2020s). Describing the broader study: The cohort was composed of 10 to 11 relapsed/refractory and roughly 15 treatment-naive patients; IGHV unmutated status was identified in 17 patients. Partial responses were observed in approximately 24 patients and complete responses in 2; after a median follow-up of 68 months, remission was maintained in 14 patients and progression was observed in approximately 12. The response samples were drawn at a median of roughly twelve months into treatment, with a range of roughly 6 to 40 months. Cryopreserved peripheral blood mononuclear cells were obtained prior to treatment, at the time of response, and at either disease progression or sustained remission. On average, each sample had approximately 280,000 productive templates and tens of thousands of productive rearrangements. Longitudinal samples were obtainable from about 30% of the roughly 90 participants in the trial.

The paper's findings and limits, for the study overall: Sampling times were not matched between patients in sustained remission and patients whose disease was progressing, and lymph node repertoires were not examined. Public clonotypes were rare and either contracted or stayed stable during treatment, and the rise in clonality at ibrutinib response reflected the expansion of private clonotypes. At ibrutinib response clonality went up, during sustained remission it held steady, and at progression it dropped back toward baseline. Baseline clonality exceeded that of age-matched healthy donors and correlated strongly with circulating CD8+ T-cell counts.

For TCR beta library preparation, roughly 2.1 micrograms of genomic DNA was extracted from cryopreserved PBMCs. High-throughput TCR beta sequencing was performed on longitudinal blood samples from CLL patients receiving ibrutinib monotherapy. The patients took part in an open-label, single-center phase 2 trial of ibrutinib monotherapy. The goal of deep resolution MiSeq sequencing was a depth between 1 in 1 million and 1 in 200,000 T cells, and coverage averaged 10x per clonotype. TCR beta libraries were generated with the immunoSEQ hsTCRB Kit. The published analysis was carried out like this. The data were analyzed with ImmunoSEQ Analyzer and ImmunoSEQ Data Assistant, and V, D and J gene assignments followed IMGT definitions. Clonality, with values ranging from 0 to 1, was calculated as one minus the normalized Shannon entropy of productive rearrangement frequencies. Only overrepresented clonotypes making up at least 0.05% of each patient's repertoire were included in the public clonotype analysis. About a dozen age-matched healthy donor repertoires from immuneACCESS served as clonality controls. What TCRdb holds here is the immuneACCESS table cut down to in-frame rearrangements. Part of the clones is not present; checked against another copy, under half of the missing clones reflect an unresolved V gene, and the others are unexplained. The D gene and trimming were derived from the DNA, and the V and J assignments and clone size from that table. The table for this sample lists about 9,400 clones; roughly 55% of them were counted only once. The top ten hold about 20% of the sample.

Sample: PBMCs, taken before ibrutinib treatment. This receptor was taken from a human donor with chronic lymphocytic leukemia. Recombination joined TRBV11-2 with TRBJ2-2, with the D segment identity uncertain. The CDR3 has the sequence CASSLGSPNTGELFF. The DNA reads TGTGCCAGCAGCTTAGGGTCTCCGAACACCGGGGAGCTGTTTTTT.